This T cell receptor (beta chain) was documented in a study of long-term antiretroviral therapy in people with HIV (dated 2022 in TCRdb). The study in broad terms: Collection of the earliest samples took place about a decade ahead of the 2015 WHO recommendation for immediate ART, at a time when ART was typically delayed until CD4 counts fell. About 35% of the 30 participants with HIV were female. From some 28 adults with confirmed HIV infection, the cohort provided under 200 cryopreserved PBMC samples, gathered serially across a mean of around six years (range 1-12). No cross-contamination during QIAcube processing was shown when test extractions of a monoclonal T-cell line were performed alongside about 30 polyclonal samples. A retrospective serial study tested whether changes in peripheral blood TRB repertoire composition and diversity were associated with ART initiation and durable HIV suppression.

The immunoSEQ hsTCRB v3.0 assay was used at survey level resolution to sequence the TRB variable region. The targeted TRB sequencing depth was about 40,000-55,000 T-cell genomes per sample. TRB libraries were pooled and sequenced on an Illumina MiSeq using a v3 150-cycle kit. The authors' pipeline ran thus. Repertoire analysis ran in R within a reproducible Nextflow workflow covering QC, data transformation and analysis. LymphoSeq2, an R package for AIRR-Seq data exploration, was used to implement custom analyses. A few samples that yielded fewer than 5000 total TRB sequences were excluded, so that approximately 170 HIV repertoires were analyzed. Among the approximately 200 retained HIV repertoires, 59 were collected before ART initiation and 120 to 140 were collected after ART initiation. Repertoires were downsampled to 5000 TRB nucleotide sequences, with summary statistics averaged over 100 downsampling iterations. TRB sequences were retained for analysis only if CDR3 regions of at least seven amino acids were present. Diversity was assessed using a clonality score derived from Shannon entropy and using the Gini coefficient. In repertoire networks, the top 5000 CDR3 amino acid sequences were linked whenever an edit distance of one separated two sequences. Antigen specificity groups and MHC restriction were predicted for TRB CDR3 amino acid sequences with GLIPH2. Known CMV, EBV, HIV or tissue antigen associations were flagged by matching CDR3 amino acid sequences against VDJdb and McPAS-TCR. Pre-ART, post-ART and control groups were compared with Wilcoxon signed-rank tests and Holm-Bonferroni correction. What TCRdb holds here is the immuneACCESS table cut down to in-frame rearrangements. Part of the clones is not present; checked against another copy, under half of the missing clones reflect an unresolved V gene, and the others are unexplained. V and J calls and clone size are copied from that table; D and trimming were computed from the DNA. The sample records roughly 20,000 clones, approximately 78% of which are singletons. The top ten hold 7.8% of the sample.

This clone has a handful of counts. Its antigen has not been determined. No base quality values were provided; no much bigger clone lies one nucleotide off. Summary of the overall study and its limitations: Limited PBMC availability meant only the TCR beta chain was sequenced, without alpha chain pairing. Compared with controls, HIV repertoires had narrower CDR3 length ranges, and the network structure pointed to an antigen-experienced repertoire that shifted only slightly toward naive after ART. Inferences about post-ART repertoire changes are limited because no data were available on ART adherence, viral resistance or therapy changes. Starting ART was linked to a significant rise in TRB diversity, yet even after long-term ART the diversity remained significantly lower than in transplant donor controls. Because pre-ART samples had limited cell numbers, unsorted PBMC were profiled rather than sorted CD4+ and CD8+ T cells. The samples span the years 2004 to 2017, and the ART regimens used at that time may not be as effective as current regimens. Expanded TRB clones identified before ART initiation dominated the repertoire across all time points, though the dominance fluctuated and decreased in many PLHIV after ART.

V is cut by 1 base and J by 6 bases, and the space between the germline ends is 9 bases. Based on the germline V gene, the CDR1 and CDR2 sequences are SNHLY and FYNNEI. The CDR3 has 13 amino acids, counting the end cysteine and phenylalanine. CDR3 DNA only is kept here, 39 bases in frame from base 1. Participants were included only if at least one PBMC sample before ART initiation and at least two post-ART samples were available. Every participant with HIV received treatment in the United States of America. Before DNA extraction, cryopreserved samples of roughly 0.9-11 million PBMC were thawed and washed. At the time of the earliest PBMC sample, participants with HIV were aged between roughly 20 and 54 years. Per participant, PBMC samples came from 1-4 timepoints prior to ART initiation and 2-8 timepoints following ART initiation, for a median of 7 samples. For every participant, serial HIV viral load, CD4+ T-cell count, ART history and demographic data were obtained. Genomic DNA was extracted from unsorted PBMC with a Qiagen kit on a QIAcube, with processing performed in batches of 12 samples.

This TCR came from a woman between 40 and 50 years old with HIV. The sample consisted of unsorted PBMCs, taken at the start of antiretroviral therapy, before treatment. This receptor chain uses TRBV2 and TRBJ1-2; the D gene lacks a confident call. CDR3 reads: CASSEGERHGYTF. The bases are TGTGCCAGCAGTGAAGGGGAAAGACATGGCTACACCTTC.